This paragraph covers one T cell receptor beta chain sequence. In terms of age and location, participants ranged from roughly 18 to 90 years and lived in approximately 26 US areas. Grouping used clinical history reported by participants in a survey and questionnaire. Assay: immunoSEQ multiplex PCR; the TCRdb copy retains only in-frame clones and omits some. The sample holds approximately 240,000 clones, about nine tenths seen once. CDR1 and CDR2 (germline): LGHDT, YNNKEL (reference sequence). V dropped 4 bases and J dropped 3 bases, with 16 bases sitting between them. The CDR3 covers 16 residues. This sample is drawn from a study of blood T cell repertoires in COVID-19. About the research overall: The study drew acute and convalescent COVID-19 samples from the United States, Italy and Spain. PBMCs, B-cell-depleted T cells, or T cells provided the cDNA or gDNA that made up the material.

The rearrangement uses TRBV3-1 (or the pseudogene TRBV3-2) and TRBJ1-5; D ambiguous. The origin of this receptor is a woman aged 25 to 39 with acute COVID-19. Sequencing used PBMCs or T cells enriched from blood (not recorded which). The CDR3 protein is CASSLTASGVNQPQHF. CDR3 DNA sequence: TGTGCCAGCAGCCTGACCGCGTCGGGAGTCAATCAGCCCCAGCATTTT.